A single sample gave rise to the 4 T cell receptor beta chains below, sequenced in a study of blood T cell repertoires in COVID-19 (dated by TCRdb to about 2020). The library came from the immunoSEQ multiplex PCR assay. The clones in this table, taken by TCRdb from immuneACCESS, are in-frame only. Not every clone is retained; where verified, under half of the shortfall comes from an unresolved V gene, and the cause of the rest is unknown. This sample holds roughly 43,000 clones; around 82% were observed only once. Of the sample, 10% to 15% falls within the top ten clones. Input material: peripheral blood. Receptor source: a human donor in a cohort sampled during active COVID-19.

J is TRBJ2-5 and V is TRBV9, with D maybe TRBD2 (6 bases). CDR1 is SGDLS and CDR2 is YYNGEE in the germline V gene. The CDR3 runs 16 residues. The V end was cut by 0 bases, the J end by 2 bases, with 14 bases between. The CDR3 coding sequence is TGTGCCAGCAGCGTAGCTGGGGGACTCCATCAAGAGACCCAGTACTTC. Protein sequence: CASSVAGGLHQETQYF.

The J gene is TRBJ2-5, the V gene TRBV9; D possibly corresponds to TRBD2 (5 bases). The germline CDR1 and CDR2 sequences are SGDLS and YYNGEE. V was shortened by 4 bases and J by 3 bases, with 16 bases between the two germline ends. CDR3 length: 15 residues. CDR3 nucleotide sequence: TGTGCCAGCAGCTCCCATACCGGGAATAAAGAGACCCAGTACTTC. Translated: CASSSHTGNKETQYF.

The count of this clone is one. This CDR3 is also generated by other DNA sequences in the sample. This chain links TRBV4-3 with TRBJ2-5; 9 bases are shared with TRBD2. In germline, CDR1 is LGHNA, CDR2 YSLEER. The CDR3 sequence is 15 residues long. J was trimmed by 5 bases and V by 1 base; bases with no gene match: 5. CDR3 sequence reads: CASSQGGGAGETQYF. DNA of the CDR3: TGCGCCAGCAGCCAAGGCGGGGGGGCCGGTGAGACCCAGTACTTC.

For this clone: The sample contains more than one DNA sequence encoding this CDR3. The CDR3 region has the DNA TGTGCCAGCAGTTTCGGCCGGGGTGGCAATCAGCCCCAGCATTTT. Translating it yields CASSFGRGGNQPQHF. The J gene is TRBJ1-5, the V gene TRBV27; D not resolved. V was trimmed by 3 bases and J by 2 bases, leaving 11 bases between them. Germline loops: CDR1 MNHEY, CDR2 SMNVEV (reference sequence). The CDR3 has 15 residues.